Listed here are 9 T cell receptor beta chains from one sample, sequenced in a study of post-analysis software for immune sequencing data. These receptors are not linked to any known antigen. cDNA libraries for TCR beta contained unique molecular identifiers. MiXCR was run by TCRdb on the PCR reads, yielding one entry per CDR3 protein. The table records about 540,000 distinct CDR3 sequences, around 36% of them present only once. Whole-study results and caveats: With TRBV5-6, TRBV5-1 and TRBV20-1 included, about five TRBV segments were more frequent in patients than in controls.

The sample was blood. These receptors all stem from a girl under 18 with multiple sclerosis.

The V and J genes are TRBV12-3 or TRBV12-4 and TRBJ1-1, with a tentative D call TRBD1 (6 bases). Trimming took off 7 bases at V and 2 bases at J, with 20 bases between the two ends. The CDR3 totals 16 residues. CDR3 residues: CASTRGISGANTEAFF. The CDR3 coding sequence is TGTGCCAGCACCCGGGGCATATCAGGGGCAAACACTGAAGCTTTCTTT.

In its sample, this clonotype was seen many times. This chain joins TRBV12-3 or TRBV12-4 and TRBJ1-6; D is ambiguous. There are 14 residues in the CDR3. V gave up 7 bases and J gave up 10 bases, with 17 bases separating them. CDR3 sequence: CASTSGVTNSPLHF. The CDR3 DNA is TGTGCCAGCACCTCAGGTGTAACCAACTCACCCCTCCACTTT.

This chain connects TRBV14 to TRBJ2-7, with D tentatively TRBD2 (6 bases). Germline CDR1 reads SGHDN; CDR2 reads FVKESK. CDR3 length: 15 amino acids. Trimming removed 0 bases from V and 4 bases from J, with 13 bases in between. The CDR3 nucleotides read TGTGCCAGCAGCCAAGAGATCGGGAGAACTTACGAGCAGTACTTC. The encoded protein is CASSQEIGRTYEQYF.

This clonotype has a single count. V usage is TRBV20-1 and J usage is TRBJ1-4, with 7 nucleotides matching TRBD1. The CDR3 has 16 amino acids. CDR1 and CDR2 (germline): DFQATT, SNEGSKA (reference sequence). Trimming removed 2 bases from V and 2 bases from J; junction bases left unmatched: 8. CDR3 nucleotide sequence: TGCAGTGCTAGACCCGGGACAGTAGCTACTAATGAAAAACTGTTTTTT. This codes for CSARPGTVATNEKLFF.

This clonotype occurred a few times. The chain uses TRBV15 and TRBJ1-1; TRBD1 might be the D (5 bases). Germline-derived CDR1 and CDR2 are LNHNV and YYDKDF (reference sequence). V lost 0 bases and J 9 bases, leaving 14 bases between the germline ends. This CDR3 region has 14 residues. The CDR3 reads CATSRDAVQGQAFF. The CDR3 nucleotides read TGTGCCACCAGCAGAGATGCTGTGCAGGGACAAGCTTTCTTT. Full variable domain (outside the CDR3, taken from reference TRBV15 and TRBJ1-1): DAMVIQNPRYQVTQFGKPVTLSCSQTLNHNVMYWYQQKSSQAPKLLFHYYDKDFNNEADTPDNFQSRRPNTSFCFLDIRSPGLGDTAMYLCATSRDAVQGQAFFGQGTRLTVV.

This clonotype was seen a few times. The V gene is TRBV25-1, the J gene TRBJ1-5; no reliable D call. The CDR3 is made up of 14 amino acids. CDR1 and CDR2 from the germline V gene are MGHDK and SYGVNS. V gave up 2 bases and J gave up 4 bases, with 9 bases separating them. CDR3 sequence reads: CASSEGGPNQPQHF. CDR3 nucleotide sequence: TGTGCCAGCAGTGAAGGTGGCCCTAATCAGCCCCAGCATTTT.

In its sample, this clonotype was seen a few times. The V and J genes are TRBV5-5 and TRBJ2-3, with a tentative D call TRBD1 (6 bases). CDR3 length equals 13 residues. V was shortened by 3 bases and J by 4 bases, with 9 bases between the two germline ends. Germline lookup yields CDR1 SGHKS and CDR2 YYEKEE (reference sequence). The CDR3 protein is CASSSDSPDTQYF. In DNA form, the CDR3 reads TGTGCCAGCAGCTCGGACAGCCCAGATACGCAGTATTTT. The full variable domain, in which reference TRBV5-5 and TRBJ2-3 provide the parts outside the CDR3, is DAGVTQSPTHLIKTRGQQVTLRCSPISGHKSVSWYQQVLGQGPQFIFQYYEKEERGRGNFPDRFSARQFPNYSSELNVNALLLGDSALYLCASSSDSPDTQYFGPGTRLTVL.

This clonotype was seen a few times. V is TRBV6-5 and J is TRBJ2-1; possible D gene TRBD2, 5 bases. The germline CDR1 and CDR2 sequences are MNHEY and SVGAGI. The CDR3 runs to 14 residues. V gave up 2 bases and J gave up 5 bases, with 10 bases separating them. The DNA of the CDR3 is TGTGCCAGCAGTTACACGCGGCGGGACAATGAGCAGTTCTTC. This sequence encodes CASSYTRRDNEQFF.

The chain couples TRBV7-9 to TRBJ2-7, with D possibly TRBD1 on 6 matching bases. Germline CDR1 reads SEHNR; CDR2 reads FQNEAQ (reference sequence). V was pared by 2 bases and J by 3 bases, with 8 bases between. The CDR3 extends over 13 amino acids. The CDR3 region has the DNA TGTGCCAGCAGCTTACAGGGGTACTACGAGCAGTACTTC. Encoded protein: CASSLQGYYEQYF.